The T cell receptor (beta chain) under discussion was sequenced for a study of T cells in Graves' hyperthyroidism and ophthalmopathy. Any patient presenting with uncontrolled infection, other autoimmune disease, pregnancy or lactation was left out. The table lists this clonotype with a few counts. Its specificity is unknown. Amplification targeted TCR beta CDR3 regions from RNA transcripts. First-round RT-PCR targeting the TCR CDR3 was performed with the HTBI primer set. TCRdb recomputed calls from the multiplex PCR reads with MiXCR, one row per CDR3 protein. This table holds around 400,000 distinct CDR3 sequences, roughly 15% found once. Whole-study findings and limits: Also found in blood were most expanded thyroid clonotypes above 0.001. Ophthalmopathy was predicted by the model a median of 6.5 months ahead of onset.

The sample taken for sequencing was blood. The TCR was taken from a woman in her sixties with Graves' ophthalmopathy.

In nucleotides, the CDR3 is TGTGCCAGCAGTTCAAGACTAGCGGGAGGGTACTATGAGCAGTTCTTC. It is translated as CASSSRLAGGYYEQFF. The gene calls are TRBV27 and TRBJ2-1, with 14 bases lining up with TRBD2. J was trimmed by 8 bases and V by 4 bases; bases with no gene match: 7. Per germline, CDR1 MNHEY and CDR2 SMNVEV (reference sequence). The CDR3 is 16 amino acids.